Following are 4 T cell receptor beta chains from one sample sequenced in a study of OX40 agonist ivuxolimab in advanced cancers. Measured with immunoSEQ multiplex PCR; TCRdb has only the in-frame clones, and not every one. The table shows more than 55,000 clones, with roughly nine tenths occurring only once. The sequenced sample was CD4+ or CD8+ T cells sorted from blood, obtained in a trial of the OX40 agonist ivuxolimab. The receptors originated from an adult with an advanced solid tumor such as melanoma, head and neck, liver or kidney cancer.

The chain links TRBV5-1 to TRBJ2-1; unclear D gene. V was pared by 0 bases and J by 0 bases, with 13 bases between. Germline assignment: CDR1 SGHRS and CDR2 YFSETQ. The CDR3 contains 17 residues. CDR3 in amino acids: CASSLDIGLSSYNEQFF. The CDR3 coding sequence is TGCGCCAGCAGCTTGGACATCGGGTTAAGCTCCTACAATGAGCAGTTCTTC.

The rearrangement uses TRBV19 and TRBJ2-1; D perhaps matches TRBD1 (6 bases). The CDR3 length is 11 residues. Per germline, CDR1 LNHDA and CDR2 SQIVND (reference sequence). V was shortened by 6 bases and J by 8 bases, with 8 bases between the two germline ends. The CDR3 sequence: CASSDRYEQFF. The CDR3, as DNA: TGTGCCAGTAGCGACAGGTATGAGCAGTTCTTC.

The rearrangement uses TRBV5-4 and TRBJ2-5; the match to TRBD2 covers 11 bases. Germline V gene lookup returns CDR1 SGHNT and CDR2 YYREEE (reference sequence). V shed 1 base and J 6 bases; nucleotides not matched to a gene: 8. CDR3 length equals 16 residues. The CDR3 DNA is TGTGCCAGCAGCTTGCGAGGACTAGCGGGTAGAAAGACCCAGTACTTC. It translates to CASSLRGLAGRKTQYF.

The chain couples TRBV28 to TRBJ1-5; 8 bases line up with TRBD1. This CDR3 region has 17 residues. CDR1 and CDR2 (germline): MDHEN, SYDVKM. V lost 0 bases and J lost 2; bases outside the gene matches: 6. In DNA, the CDR3 is TGTGCCAGCAGTTTATGGCAGGGGGCAGGGGGCAATCAGCCCCAGCATTTT. Its translation: CASSLWQGAGGNQPQHF.